Following are 4 T cell receptor beta chains from one sample sequenced in a study of cytomegalovirus exposure and HLA in healthy donors. The PCR employed 60 Vbeta primers together with 13 Jbeta primers. TCRdb's table, derived via immunoSEQ multiplex PCR, lists solely in-frame clones and lacks some. The sample shows about 130,000 clones, around three quarters of them seen only once. The sequenced sample was PBMCs. These receptors all stem from a male donor in good health and CMV-seropositive.

The genes are TRBV7-9 and TRBJ2-1, with D perhaps matching TRBD2 (5 bases). The CDR3 length is 15 residues. CDR1 and CDR2 from the germline V gene are SEHNR and FQNEAQ (reference sequence). V was clipped by 5 bases and J by 9 bases, with 20 bases between them. CDR3: CASSRVGVLEAEQFF. CDR3 coding DNA: TGTGCCAGCAGCCGCGTCGGGGTCCTTGAAGCTGAGCAGTTCTTC.

V usage is TRBV29-1 and J usage is TRBJ1-1; tentative D call: TRBD1 (6 bases). The CDR3 runs to 12 residues. Germline loops: CDR1 SQVTM, CDR2 ANQGSEA. Trimming removed 5 bases at V and 3 bases at J, with 10 bases between. CDR3 coding DNA: TGCAGCGTTTCAGAGGGGGACACTGAAGCTTTCTTT. Amino acid sequence: CSVSEGDTEAFF.

The chain is built from TRBV5-1 and TRBJ1-1; the D gene is possibly TRBD1 (5 bases). The V gene lost 3 bases and the J gene lost 1 base, with 7 bases spanning the gap. Germline V gives CDR1 SGHRS, CDR2 YFSETQ. This CDR3 is 13 amino acids long. CDR3 in DNA: TGCGCCAGCAGCTGGACAACGAACACTGAAGCTTTCTTT. It codes for CASSWTTNTEAFF. The whole variable domain, remainder taken from reference TRBV5-1 and TRBJ1-1, is KAGVTQTPRYLIKTRGQQVTLSCSPISGHRSVSWYQQTPGQGLQFLFEYFSETQRNKGNFPGRFSGRQFSNSRSEMNVSTLELGDSALYLCASSWTTNTEAFFGQGTRLTVV.

The chain employs TRBV7-2 and TRBJ2-3, with 10 bases fitting TRBD2. The germline gives CDR1 SGHTA, CDR2 FQGNSA. The length of the CDR3 is 15 residues. V lost 4 bases, J lost 1 base, and 2 bases stayed unmatched. The CDR3 protein is CASSSSGGRTDTQYF. The CDR3 bases are TGTGCCAGCAGCTCTAGCGGGGGACGCACAGATACGCAGTATTTT.